This T cell receptor beta chain was profiled in a study of beta chain features in type 1 diabetes. Study outcomes and limitations: Among all four CD4+ subsets, Type 1 diabetes patients had TCRB CDR3s that were moderately but significantly shorter.

CDR1 SGHVS and CDR2 FQNEAQ come from the germline V gene. V lost 0 bases and J lost 1, with 0 bases in between. CDR3 size: 12 residues. Sequenced material consisted of expressed TCRB transcripts (all of the isolated RNA was reverse transcribed). TCRdb keeps only in-frame clones here, not all; method: immunoSEQ multiplex PCR. The repertoire holds 900,000 or so clones, under 20% seen once, with about 0.02% in the top ten. Regarding this clone: The antigen remains undetermined. A much larger clonotype is one base distant, so this may be a read error.

The rearrangement uses TRBV7-8 and TRBJ2-5; D not certain. Sequencing was carried out using naive CD4+ T cells from blood. This receptor was identified in a woman under 30 in good health. CDR3 nucleotide sequence: TGTGCCAGCAGCTTAGCCCAAGAGACCCAGTACTTC. This translates into CASSLAQETQYF.